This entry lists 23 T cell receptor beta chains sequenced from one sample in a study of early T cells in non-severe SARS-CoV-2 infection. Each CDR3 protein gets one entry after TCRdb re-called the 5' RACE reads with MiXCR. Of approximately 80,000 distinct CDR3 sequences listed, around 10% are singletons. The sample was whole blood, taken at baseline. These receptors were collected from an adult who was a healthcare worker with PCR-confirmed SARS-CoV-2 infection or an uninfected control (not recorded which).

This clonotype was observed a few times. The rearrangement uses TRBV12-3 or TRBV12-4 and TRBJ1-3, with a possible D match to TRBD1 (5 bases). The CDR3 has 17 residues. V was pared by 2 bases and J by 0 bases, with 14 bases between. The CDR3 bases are TGTGCCAGCAGTTTAACTCCGGGACCCAACTCTGGAAACACCATATATTTT. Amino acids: CASSLTPGPNSGNTIYF.

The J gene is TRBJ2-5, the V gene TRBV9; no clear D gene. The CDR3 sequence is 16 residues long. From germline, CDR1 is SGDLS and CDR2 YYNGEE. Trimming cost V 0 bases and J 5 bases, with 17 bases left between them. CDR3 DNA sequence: TGTGCCAGCAGCGTAGATGGCAACCCCGCCATTGAGACCCAGTACTTC. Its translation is CASSVDGNPAIETQYF.

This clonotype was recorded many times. CDR3: CASSLAGLKYEQYF. The CDR3 nucleotides are TGTGCCAGCAGTTTAGCAGGGCTAAAGTACGAGCAGTACTTC. The gene calls are TRBV12-3 or TRBV12-4 and TRBJ2-7, with unresolved D. The germline V and J ends were trimmed by 0 bases and 4 bases, with 10 bases remaining between them. This CDR3 has 14 residues.

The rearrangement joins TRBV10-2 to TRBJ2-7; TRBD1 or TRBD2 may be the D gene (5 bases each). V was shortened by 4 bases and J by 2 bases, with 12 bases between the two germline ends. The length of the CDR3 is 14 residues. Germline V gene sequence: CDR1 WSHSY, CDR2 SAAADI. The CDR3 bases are TGCGCCAGCAGTGCCGGGACCCCTGCCTACGAGCAGTACTTC. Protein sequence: CASSAGTPAYEQYF.

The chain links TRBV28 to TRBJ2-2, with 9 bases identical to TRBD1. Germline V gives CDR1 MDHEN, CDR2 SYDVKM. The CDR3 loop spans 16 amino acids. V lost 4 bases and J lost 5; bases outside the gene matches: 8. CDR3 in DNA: TGTGCCAGCAGTTCCCGGGACAGGGCGCGGACCGGGGAGCTGTTTTTT. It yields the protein CASSSRDRARTGELFF.

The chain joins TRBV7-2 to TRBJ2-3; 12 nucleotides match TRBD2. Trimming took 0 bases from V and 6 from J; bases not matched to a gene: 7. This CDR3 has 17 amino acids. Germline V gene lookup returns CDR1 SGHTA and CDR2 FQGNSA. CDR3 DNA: TGTGCCAGCAGCTTAGCCCCCGGACTAGCGGGGAGGGATACGCAGTATTTT. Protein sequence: CASSLAPGLAGRDTQYF.

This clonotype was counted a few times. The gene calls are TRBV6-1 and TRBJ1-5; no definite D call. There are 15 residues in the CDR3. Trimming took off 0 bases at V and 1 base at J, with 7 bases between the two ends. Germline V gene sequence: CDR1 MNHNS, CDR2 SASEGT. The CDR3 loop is CASSEAWGSNQPQHF. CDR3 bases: TGTGCCAGCAGTGAAGCCTGGGGAAGCAATCAGCCCCAGCATTTT.

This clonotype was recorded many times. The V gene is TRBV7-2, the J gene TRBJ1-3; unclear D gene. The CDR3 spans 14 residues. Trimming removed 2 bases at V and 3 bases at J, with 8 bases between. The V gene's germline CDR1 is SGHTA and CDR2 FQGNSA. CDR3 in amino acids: CASSLRGFGNTIYF. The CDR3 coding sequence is TGTGCCAGCAGCTTACGAGGGTTTGGAAACACCATATATTTT.

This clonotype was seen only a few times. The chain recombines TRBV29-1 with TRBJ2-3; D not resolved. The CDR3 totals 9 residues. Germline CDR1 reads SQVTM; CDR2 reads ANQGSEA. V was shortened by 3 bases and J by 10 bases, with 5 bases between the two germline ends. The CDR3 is CSVEAPQYF. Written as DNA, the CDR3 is TGCAGCGTTGAGGCCCCGCAGTATTTT.

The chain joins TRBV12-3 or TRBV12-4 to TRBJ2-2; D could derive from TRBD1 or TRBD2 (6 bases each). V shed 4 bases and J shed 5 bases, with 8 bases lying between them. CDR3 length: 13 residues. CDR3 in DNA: TGTGCCAGCAGTTGGGGGGCGACCGGGGAGCTGTTTTTT. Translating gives CASSWGATGELFF.

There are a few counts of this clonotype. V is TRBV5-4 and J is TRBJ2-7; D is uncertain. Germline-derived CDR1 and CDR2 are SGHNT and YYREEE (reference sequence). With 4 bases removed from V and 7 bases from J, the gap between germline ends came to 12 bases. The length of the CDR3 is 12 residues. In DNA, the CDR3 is TGTGCCAGCAGCCAAAATTCTGGAGAGCAGTACTTC. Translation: CASSQNSGEQYF.

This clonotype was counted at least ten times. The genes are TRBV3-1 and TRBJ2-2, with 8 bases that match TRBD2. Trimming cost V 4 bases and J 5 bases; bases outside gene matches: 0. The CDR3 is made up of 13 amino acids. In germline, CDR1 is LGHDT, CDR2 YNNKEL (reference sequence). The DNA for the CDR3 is TGTGCCAGCAGCCCTAGCGGGACCGGGGAGCTGTTTTTT. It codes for CASSPSGTGELFF.

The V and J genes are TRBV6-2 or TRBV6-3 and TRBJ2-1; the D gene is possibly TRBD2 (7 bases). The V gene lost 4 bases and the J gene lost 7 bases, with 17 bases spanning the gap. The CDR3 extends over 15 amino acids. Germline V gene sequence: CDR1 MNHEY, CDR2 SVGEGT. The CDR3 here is CASSLGGAHRNEQFF. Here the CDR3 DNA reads TGTGCCAGCAGTTTAGGGGGGGCACATCGTAATGAGCAGTTCTTC.

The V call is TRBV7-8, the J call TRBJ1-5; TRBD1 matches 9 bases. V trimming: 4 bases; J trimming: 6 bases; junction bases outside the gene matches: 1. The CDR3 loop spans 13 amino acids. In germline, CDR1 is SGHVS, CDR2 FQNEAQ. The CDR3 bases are TGTGCCAGCAGCTGGGACAGGGTTCAGCCCCAGCATTTT. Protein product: CASSWDRVQPQHF. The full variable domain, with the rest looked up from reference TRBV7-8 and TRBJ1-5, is GAGVSQSPRYKVAKRGQDVALRCDPISGHVSLFWYQQALGQGPEFLTYFQNEAQLDKSGLPSDRFFAERPEGSVSTLKIQRTQQEDSAVYLCASSWDRVQPQHFGDGTRLSIL.

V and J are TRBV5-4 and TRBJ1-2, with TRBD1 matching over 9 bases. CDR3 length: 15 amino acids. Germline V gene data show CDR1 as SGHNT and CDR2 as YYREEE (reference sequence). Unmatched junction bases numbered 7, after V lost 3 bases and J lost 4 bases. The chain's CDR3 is CASSYRDRDTYGYTF. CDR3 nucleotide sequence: TGTGCCAGCAGCTACCGGGACAGGGATACCTATGGCTACACCTTC.

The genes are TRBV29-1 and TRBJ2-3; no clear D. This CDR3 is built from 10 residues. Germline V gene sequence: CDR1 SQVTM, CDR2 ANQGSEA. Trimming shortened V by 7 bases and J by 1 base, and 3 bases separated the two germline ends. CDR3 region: CSGRTDTQYF. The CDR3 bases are TGCAGCGGTCGCACAGATACGCAGTATTTT.

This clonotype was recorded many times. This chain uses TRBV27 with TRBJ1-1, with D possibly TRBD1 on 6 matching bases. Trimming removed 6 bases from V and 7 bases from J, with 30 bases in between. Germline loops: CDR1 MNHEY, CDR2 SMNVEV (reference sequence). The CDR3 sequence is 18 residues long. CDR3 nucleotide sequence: TGTGCCAGCAGGGGGCTAGGGAACAGGGCAACGTCGTTGGGTGAAGCTTTCTTT. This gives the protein CASRGLGNRATSLGEAFF.

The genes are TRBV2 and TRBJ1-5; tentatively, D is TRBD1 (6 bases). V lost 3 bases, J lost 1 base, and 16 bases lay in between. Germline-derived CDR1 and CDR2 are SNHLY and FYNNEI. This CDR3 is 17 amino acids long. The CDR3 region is CASSDRGSQASNQPQHF. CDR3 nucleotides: TGTGCCAGCAGTGACAGGGGTTCCCAAGCGAGCAATCAGCCCCAGCATTTT.

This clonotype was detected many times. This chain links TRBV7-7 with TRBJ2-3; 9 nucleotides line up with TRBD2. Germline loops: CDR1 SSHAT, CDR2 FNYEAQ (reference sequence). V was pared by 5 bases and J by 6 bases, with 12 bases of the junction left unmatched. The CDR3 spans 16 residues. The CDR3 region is CASSPGVAGAADTQYF. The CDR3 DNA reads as TGTGCCAGCAGCCCTGGGGTAGCGGGGGCGGCGGATACGCAGTATTTT.

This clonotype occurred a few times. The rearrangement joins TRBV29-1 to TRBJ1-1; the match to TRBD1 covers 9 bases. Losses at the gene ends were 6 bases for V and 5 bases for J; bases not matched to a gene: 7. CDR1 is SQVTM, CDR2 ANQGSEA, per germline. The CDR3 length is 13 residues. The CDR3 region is CSVTQGARTEAFF. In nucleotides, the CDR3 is TGCAGCGTGACACAGGGGGCGAGAACTGAAGCTTTCTTT.

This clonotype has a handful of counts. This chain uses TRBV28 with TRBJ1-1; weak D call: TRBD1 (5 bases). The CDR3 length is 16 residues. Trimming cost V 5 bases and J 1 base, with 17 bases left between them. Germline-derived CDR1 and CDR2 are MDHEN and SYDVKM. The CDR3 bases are TGTGCCAGCAGTCTCCCCTGGGGGGTAAGGAACACTGAAGCTTTCTTT. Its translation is CASSLPWGVRNTEAFF. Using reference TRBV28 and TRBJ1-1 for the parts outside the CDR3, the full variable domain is DVKVTQSSRYLVKRTGEKVFLECVQDMDHENMFWYRQDPGLGLRLIYFSYDVKMKEKGDIPEGYSVSREKKERFSLILESASTNQTSMYLCASSLPWGVRNTEAFFGQGTRLTVV.

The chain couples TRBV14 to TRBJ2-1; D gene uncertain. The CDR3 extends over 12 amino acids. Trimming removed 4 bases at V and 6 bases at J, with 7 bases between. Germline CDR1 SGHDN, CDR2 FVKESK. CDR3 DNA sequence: TGTGCCAGCAGCCTCCAATTCAATGAGCAGTTCTTC. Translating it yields CASSLQFNEQFF.

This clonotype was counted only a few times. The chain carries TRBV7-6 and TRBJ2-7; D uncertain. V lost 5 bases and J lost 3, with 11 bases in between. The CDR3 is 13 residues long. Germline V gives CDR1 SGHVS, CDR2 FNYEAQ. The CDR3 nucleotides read TGTGCCAGCAGCCCCGCGGACGTCTACGAGCAGTACTTC. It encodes CASSPADVYEQYF. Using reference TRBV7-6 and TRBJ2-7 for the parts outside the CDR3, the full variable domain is GAGVSQSPRYKVTKRGQDVALRCDPISGHVSLYWYRQALGQGPEFLTYFNYEAQQDKSGLPNDRFSAERPEGSISTLTIQRTEQRDSAMYRCASSPADVYEQYFGPGTRLTVT.